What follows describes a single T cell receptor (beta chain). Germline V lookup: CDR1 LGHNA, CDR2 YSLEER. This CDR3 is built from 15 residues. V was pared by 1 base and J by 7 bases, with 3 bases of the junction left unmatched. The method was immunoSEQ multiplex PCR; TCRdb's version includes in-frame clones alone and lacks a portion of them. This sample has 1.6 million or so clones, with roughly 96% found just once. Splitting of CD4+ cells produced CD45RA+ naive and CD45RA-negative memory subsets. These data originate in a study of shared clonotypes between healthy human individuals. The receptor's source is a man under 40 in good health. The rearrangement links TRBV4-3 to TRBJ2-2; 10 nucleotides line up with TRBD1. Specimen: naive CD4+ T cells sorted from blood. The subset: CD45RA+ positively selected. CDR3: CASSQVGTGVGELFF. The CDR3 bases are TGCGCCAGCAGCCAAGTCGGGACAGGGGTCGGGGAGCTGTTTTTT.